The 9 T cell receptor beta chains listed next were all sequenced from one sample in a study of molecular identifiers for immune sequencing clone quantification. In TCRdb, the PCR reads were re-called with MiXCR into one record per CDR3 protein. The data show about 640,000 distinct CDR3 sequences, 15% to 20% seen once. The sample was naive CD8+ T cells from blood, with Jurkat cell RNA spiked in. The subset denotes: FACS-sorted CD8+CD4-CCR7+CD45RA+ naive T cells. The receptors shown here come from a human donor in good health. Some libraries in this study had Jurkat cell RNA spiked in.

This clonotype was seen repeatedly, ten times or more. The rearrangement uses TRBV9 and TRBJ2-5, with 7 bases lining up with TRBD1. V dropped 4 bases and J dropped 3; count of bases not matched to a gene: 6. The CDR3 has 14 residues. From germline, CDR1 is SGDLS and CDR2 YYNGEE. The CDR3 here is CASSPWDSKETQYF. The CDR3 coding sequence is TGTGCCAGCAGCCCGTGGGACAGCAAAGAGACCCAGTACTTC.

The chain combines TRBV14 with TRBJ2-2; D uncertain. Germline V gives CDR1 SGHDN, CDR2 FVKESK. The CDR3 covers 19 residues. Trimming pared 2 bases from V and 2 bases from J, leaving 21 bases between. The CDR3 region is CASSQTPGRRTVNTGELFF. The CDR3 DNA reads TGTGCCAGCAGCCAAACCCCGGGCCGCCGGACGGTTAACACCGGGGAGCTGTTTTTT. Combining the CDR3 with reference TRBV14 and TRBJ2-2 gives the whole variable domain EAGVTQFPSHSVIEKGQTVTLRCDPISGHDNLYWYRRVMGKEIKFLLHFVKESKQDESGMPNNRFLAERTGGTYSTLKVQPAELEDSGVYFCASSQTPGRRTVNTGELFFGEGSRLTVL.

Remarks on this clonotype: One end of the junction fails to match germline, which may point to a read error. The CDR3: CASSHSRDQETQYF. The CDR3 bases are TGTGCCAGCAGTCACTCACGGGACCAAGAGACCCAGTACTTC. The chain carries TRBV6-5 and TRBJ2-5, with D unresolved. Germline values: CDR1 MNHEY, CDR2 SVGAGI. CDR3 length equals 14 residues.

The chain combines TRBV24-1 with TRBJ2-4; D unclear. V was shortened by 4 bases and J by 4 bases, with 13 bases between the two germline ends. CDR3 length: 15 residues. Germline CDR1 KGHDR, CDR2 SFDVKD. The CDR3 nucleotides are TGTGCCACCAGTGACCCCACGGATAATAAAAACATTCAGTACTTC. Translation gives CATSDPTDNKNIQYF.

V is TRBV19 and J is TRBJ1-2; TRBD1 matches at 8 bases. V lost 7 bases to trimming and J lost 8 bases; unmatched junction nucleotides: 9. The CDR3 contains 13 residues. The V gene's germline CDR1 is LNHDA and CDR2 SQIVND (reference sequence). The CDR3 nucleotides are TGTGCCAGTAATCCCGCAGGGGGCTACGGCTACACCTTC. This encodes CASNPAGGYGYTF.

This clonotype came up a few times. The chain has TRBV7-9 and TRBJ2-7; 7 bases fit TRBD2. V trimming: 4 bases; J trimming: 3 bases; junction bases outside the gene matches: 6. The germline V gene has CDR1 SEHNR and CDR2 FQNEAQ (reference sequence). The CDR3 runs to 14 residues. The CDR3 loop reads CASSSSGTLYEQYF. CDR3 DNA: TGTGCCAGCAGCTCAAGCGGGACCCTCTACGAGCAGTACTTC.

This clonotype appeared a few times. This may be a read error, as it is one base from a much larger clone. This sequence joins TRBV16 and TRBJ2-3; 11 nucleotides line up with TRBD2. Germline V gene sequence: CDR1 KGHSY, CDR2 FQNENV. The length of the CDR3 is 15 residues. Losses at the gene ends were 4 bases for V and 4 bases for J; bases not matched to a gene: 4. The CDR3 sequence: CASSPLAGAADTQYF. The CDR3 DNA sequence: TGTGCCAGCAGCCCACTAGCGGGAGCGGCAGATACGCAGTATTTT.

This clonotype showed up just once. A much larger clone is a single base away; this may be a read error. No conserved phenylalanine or tryptophan ends this CDR3, so it is likely a read error. The chain uses TRBV4-3 and TRBJ2-7; TRBD1 is a possible D gene (6 bases). This CDR3 is built from 15 residues. The germline V gene has CDR1 LGHNA and CDR2 YSLEER. V was cut by 0 bases and J by 1 base, with 10 bases left in between. CDR3 sequence (DNA): TGCGCCAGCAGCCAAGAGTCAAGGGGGTCCTACGAGCAGTACCTC. This codes for CASSQESRGSYEQYL.

A word on this clonotype: It may be a read error: a sequence one base away is much more abundant. V and J are TRBV20-1 and TRBJ2-1; 7 positions agree with TRBD2. The CDR3 runs 15 residues. Germline loops: CDR1 DFQATT, CDR2 SNEGSKA (reference sequence). Losses at the gene ends were 6 bases for V and 5 bases for J; bases not matched to a gene: 13. The CDR3 reads CSARRLADLHNEQFF. The CDR3, as DNA: TGCAGTGCCCGGAGACTAGCCGACTTACACAATGAGCAGTTCTTC.